This TCR beta chain was recorded in a study of shared clonotypes between healthy human individuals. General study points: The study found lower generation probabilities in non-shared clonotypes than in those shared by all four donors.

This clone was observed once. The antigen remains unidentified. Deep level was the assay's run setting. Assay: immunoSEQ multiplex PCR; the TCRdb copy retains only in-frame clones and omits some. This repertoire shows over a million clones, over 95% found once; its top ten account for roughly 1.1%. The CDR3 totals 17 residues. V was shortened by 3 bases and J by 3 bases, with 17 bases between the two germline ends. Looked up from germline, CDR1 is MDHEN and CDR2 is SYDVKM. This rearrangement joins TRBV28 to TRBJ1-4; D is undetermined. This TCR was sampled from a young man in good health. The sequenced sample was naive CD4+ T cells sorted from blood. Described subset: CD45RA+ positively selected. The CDR3 nucleotides are TGTGCCAGCAGTTTCGTCTCCGGTCGAGCGGCTAATGAAAAACTGTTTTTT. Translation: CASSFVSGRAANEKLFF.